One T cell receptor (beta chain) is described in this entry. The table came from immunoSEQ multiplex PCR; TCRdb's copy has only in-frame clones and leaves some out. The table shows some 2.1 million clones, with 90% to 95% occurring only once. Naive-designated CD8 cells lacked CD45RO, were positively enriched for CCR7, and omitted terminally differentiated effector memory CD45RA+ cells. V gave up 1 base and J gave up 4 bases, with 16 bases separating them. This CDR3 is 16 amino acids long. CDR1 is MNHNS and CDR2 is SASEGT in the germline V gene. This sample stems from a study of shared clonotypes between healthy human individuals.

This chain joins TRBV6-1 and TRBJ1-2, with a tentative D call TRBD1 (6 bases). Material for sequencing was naive CD8+ T cells from PBMCs. The source is a man aged 18 to 30 in good health. Some clones in this sample may be carry-over from other donors' samples. CDR3 residues: CASSEVSTGFVYGYTF. The CDR3 DNA sequence: TGTGCCAGCAGTGAAGTAAGCACAGGGTTTGTCTATGGCTACACCTTC.